Below are 25 T cell receptor beta chains sequenced from a single sample in a study of T cell responses to AZD1222 COVID-19 vaccine. The assay was immunoSEQ multiplex PCR, and TCRdb's table has in-frame clones only and misses some. The table records nearly 200,000 clones, about 94% of them present only once. Here the sequenced sample was peripheral blood, taken 28 days after the second AZD1222 dose. The receptors here all came from an adult who received the AZD1222 COVID-19 vaccine.

This chain connects TRBV6-2 or TRBV6-3 to TRBJ2-7, with D uncertain. The V and J ends lost 2 bases and 2 bases respectively, with 13 bases between them. The germline CDR1 and CDR2 sequences are MNHEY and SVGEGT. The CDR3 totals 15 residues. The CDR3 nucleotides are TGTGCCAGCAGTTACGTTTCAGGCCGAACCTACGAGCAGTACTTC. This sequence encodes CASSYVSGRTYEQYF.

V and J are TRBV7-3 and TRBJ1-3, with D tentatively TRBD1 (5 bases). Germline assignment: CDR1 SGHTA and CDR2 FQGTGA. V was cut by 5 bases and J by 2 bases, with 13 bases left in between. The CDR3 contains 15 residues. The CDR3 nucleotides are TGTGCCAGCAGCAAAGGGCCAGGGCCTGGAAACACCATATATTTT. Encoded protein: CASSKGPGPGNTIYF.

V is TRBV7-9 and J is TRBJ1-5; D may be TRBD1 (6 bases). CDR1 and CDR2 from the germline V gene are SEHNR and FQNEAQ (reference sequence). The CDR3 length is 15 residues. V dropped 5 bases and J dropped 5 bases, with 16 bases sitting between them. The CDR3 region is CASSGGGGRDQPQHF. The CDR3 DNA is TGTGCCAGCAGCGGGGGCGGAGGCAGGGATCAGCCCCAGCATTTT.

This sequence joins TRBV28 and TRBJ1-4; D is possibly TRBD1 (6 bases). The CDR3 runs to 12 residues. Per germline, CDR1 MDHEN and CDR2 SYDVKM. V lost 4 bases, J lost 8 bases, and 8 bases lay in between. The CDR3 region is CASSYGTEKLFF. The CDR3 DNA reads TGTGCCAGCAGTTATGGGACAGAAAAACTGTTTTTT.

The chain joins TRBV28 to TRBJ2-2; D remains ambiguous. The CDR3 spans 14 residues. Deletions cut 5 bases from V and 7 bases from J, with 14 bases between. Germline V lookup: CDR1 MDHEN, CDR2 SYDVKM. CDR3 sequence (DNA): TGTGCCAGCAGTCCCCGAGACGTCTTCGGGGAGCTGTTTTTT. This sequence encodes CASSPRDVFGELFF.

J is TRBJ2-1 and V is TRBV5-8, with D unresolved. This CDR3 region has 14 residues. V shed 4 bases and J shed 3 bases, with 11 bases lying between them. Germline V gives CDR1 SGHTS, CDR2 YDEGEE. The CDR3 DNA reads TGTGCCAGCAGCCGAGCAGCCAGCTACAATGAGCAGTTCTTC. Translated: CASSRAASYNEQFF.

The J gene is TRBJ1-5, the V gene TRBV4-2; D might be TRBD1 (6 bases). The CDR3 consists of 15 residues. V was cut by 0 bases and J by 9 bases, with 15 bases left in between. The germline V gene encodes CDR1 LGHNA and CDR2 YNFKEQ. For the CDR3, the DNA is TGTGCCAGCAGCCAAGATGAGGGGGTCGGTCGGCCCCAGCATTTT. Its translation: CASSQDEGVGRPQHF.

J is TRBJ2-7 and V is TRBV20-1, with 12 bases that match TRBD2. From germline, CDR1 is DFQATT and CDR2 SNEGSKA (reference sequence). The CDR3 extends over 14 amino acids. With V trimmed by 5 bases and J by 1 base, 3 bases remained unmatched. The CDR3 protein is CSARGLAGSYEQYF. In nucleotides, the CDR3 is TGCAGTGCTCGTGGACTAGCGGGGTCCTACGAGCAGTACTTC.

The V and J genes are TRBV9 and TRBJ1-1; D unresolved. V lost 4 bases and J 1 base, leaving 8 bases between the germline ends. Looked up from germline, CDR1 is SGDLS and CDR2 is YYNGEE. The CDR3 covers 13 residues. This CDR3 reads CASSPQANTEAFF. CDR3 sequence (DNA): TGTGCCAGCAGCCCGCAGGCGAACACTGAAGCTTTCTTT.

This chain connects TRBV7-3 to TRBJ2-5; tentatively, D is TRBD2 (6 bases). The CDR3 sequence is 14 residues long. V lost 5 bases, J lost 1 base, and 11 bases lay in between. Germline loops: CDR1 SGHTA, CDR2 FQGTGA. The chain's CDR3 is CASSPSGSQETQYF. Written as DNA, the CDR3 is TGTGCCAGCAGCCCCTCCGGGAGCCAAGAGACCCAGTACTTC.

The V and J genes are TRBV7-7 and TRBJ2-2; 10 bases line up with TRBD1. The length of the CDR3 is 18 residues. Germline V gene data show CDR1 as SSHAT and CDR2 as FNYEAQ (reference sequence). V shed 5 bases, J shed 7 bases, and the junction held 16 bases outside the gene matches. The CDR3 nucleotides are TGTGCCAGCAGCGGAGTGGACGGTCTGGGACAGGGGAACGGGGAGCTGTTTTTT. It yields the protein CASSGVDGLGQGNGELFF. Full variable domain (rest looked up from reference TRBV7-7 and TRBJ2-2): GAGVSQSPRYKVTKRGQDVTLRCDPISSHATLYWYQQALGQGPEFLTYFNYEAQPDKSGLPSDRFSAERPEGSISTLTIQRTEQRDSAMYRCASSGVDGLGQGNGELFFGEGSRLTVL.

This chain uses TRBV4-2 with TRBJ1-6; D not resolved. Between the trimmed V and J ends, which lost 0 bases and 0 bases, there was a span of 15 bases. The CDR3 covers 19 residues. Germline V gives CDR1 LGHNA, CDR2 YNFKEQ. CDR3 sequence reads: CASSQDHWGGSSYNSPLHF. The CDR3 region has the DNA TGTGCCAGCAGCCAAGACCATTGGGGAGGCAGCTCCTATAATTCACCCCTCCACTTT.

The CDR3 loop is CASSRNPTAGARDTQYF. The CDR3 DNA follows: TGTGCCAGCAGCCGAAACCCGACCGCGGGCGCCCGAGATACGCAGTATTTT. The rearrangement uses TRBV5-8 and TRBJ2-3; weak D call: TRBD2 (5 bases). V shed 4 bases and J shed 5 bases, with 23 bases lying between them. Per the germline V gene, CDR1 is SGHTS and CDR2 is YDEGEE. The CDR3 runs 17 residues.

The chain has TRBV14 and TRBJ1-5; D uncertain. V lost 4 bases to trimming and J lost 7 bases, with 2 bases between them. Germline V gene sequence: CDR1 SGHDN, CDR2 FVKESK. This CDR3 has 10 residues. DNA of the CDR3: TGTGCCAGCAGCCGCCAGCCCCAGCATTTT. Amino acid sequence: CASSRQPQHF.

The chain joins TRBV7-9 to TRBJ1-2; no reliable D call. In germline, CDR1 is SEHNR, CDR2 FQNEAQ (reference sequence). The V end was cut by 0 bases, the J end by 0 bases, with 11 bases between. CDR3 length: 16 residues. CDR3 DNA sequence: TGTGCCAGCAGCTTAGCGGCCAGCAGTGCTAACTATGGCTACACCTTC. It specifies CASSLAASSANYGYTF. The full variable domain, with the rest looked up from reference TRBV7-9 and TRBJ1-2, is DTGVSQNPRHKITKRGQNVTFRCDPISEHNRLYWYRQTLGQGPEFLTYFQNEAQLEKSRLLSDRFSAERPKGSFSTLEIQRTEQGDSAMYLCASSLAASSANYGYTFGSGTRLTVV.

This clone was counted only a few times. This sample also contains other DNA sequences that code for the same CDR3. V gene TRBV6-2 or TRBV6-3 combines with J gene TRBJ2-5; the D is unclear. Trimming shortened V by 2 bases and J by 5 bases, and 3 bases separated the two germline ends. Germline lookup yields CDR1 MNHEY and CDR2 SVGEGT. The CDR3 contains 11 residues. This CDR3 is CASSYGETQYF. The DNA for the CDR3 is TGTGCCAGCAGTTACGGGGAGACCCAGTACTTC.

This clone was recorded once. This chain joins TRBV9 and TRBJ2-5, with 8 bases lining up with TRBD2. After removal of 4 bases from V and 0 bases from J, the junction contained 8 bases not matched to a gene. The germline CDR1 and CDR2 sequences are SGDLS and YYNGEE. CDR3 size: 16 residues. CDR3 sequence: CASSRIAGTYQETQYF. The CDR3 DNA follows: TGTGCCAGCAGCCGAATAGCGGGGACTTACCAAGAGACCCAGTACTTC.

This clone was seen a single time. The V and J genes are TRBV4-1 and TRBJ2-2; D unresolved. The V gene's germline CDR1 is MGHRA and CDR2 YSYEKL. The CDR3 sequence is 15 residues long. V was clipped by 0 bases and J by 7 bases, with 12 bases between them. The CDR3 spells CASSQEGRRVGELFF. Here the CDR3 DNA reads TGCGCCAGCAGCCAAGAAGGGCGGAGAGTCGGGGAGCTGTTTTTT.

This chain joins TRBV3-1 (or the pseudogene TRBV3-2) and TRBJ1-4, with TRBD1 matching over 9 bases. The junction had 5 bases not matched to a gene; V was cut back by 1 base and J by 8 bases. This CDR3 spans 15 amino acids. Germline V gives CDR1 LGHDT, CDR2 YNNKEL (reference sequence). This CDR3 is CASSQAGTGWEKLFF. In DNA, the CDR3 is TGTGCCAGCAGCCAAGCGGGGACAGGGTGGGAAAAACTGTTTTTT.

This clone was seen once. This sequence joins TRBV27 and TRBJ1-1; 7 bases match TRBD1. There are 13 residues in the CDR3. Germline trimming cut 9 bases from V and 1 base from J; bases unmatched to any gene: 5. The germline V gene has CDR1 MNHEY and CDR2 SMNVEV (reference sequence). DNA of the CDR3: TGTGCCAGTGCGGACAGGACGAACACTGAAGCTTTCTTT. It yields the protein CASADRTNTEAFF.

The chain uses TRBV20-1 and TRBJ1-1, with D unresolved. The CDR3 has 10 amino acids. Trimming left V 6 bases short and J 1 base short, with 3 bases between. Germline V lookup: CDR1 DFQATT, CDR2 SNEGSKA (reference sequence). This chain's CDR3 is CSAQNTEAFF. CDR3 bases: TGCAGTGCGCAGAACACTGAAGCTTTCTTT.

The V and J genes are TRBV7-9 and TRBJ1-2; 8 bases align to TRBD1. The CDR3 length is 13 residues. Trimming took 5 bases from V and 7 from J; bases not matched to a gene: 6. CDR1 is SEHNR, CDR2 FQNEAQ, per germline (reference sequence). The CDR3 loop is CASSPTGDTGYTF. In DNA, the CDR3 is TGTGCCAGCAGCCCGACAGGGGATACTGGCTACACCTTC.

This clone appeared a single time. The chain uses TRBV28 and TRBJ1-1; possibly TRBD1 for D (6 bases). In germline, CDR1 is MDHEN, CDR2 SYDVKM. There are 15 residues in the CDR3. V was pared by 5 bases and J by 0 bases, with 13 bases between. CDR3 coding DNA: TGTGCCAGCAGTCGCCCCGGGACACTGAACACTGAAGCTTTCTTT. It yields the protein CASSRPGTLNTEAFF. Complete variable domain (other parts from reference TRBV28 and TRBJ1-1): DVKVTQSSRYLVKRTGEKVFLECVQDMDHENMFWYRQDPGLGLRLIYFSYDVKMKEKGDIPEGYSVSREKKERFSLILESASTNQTSMYLCASSRPGTLNTEAFFGQGTRLTVV.

The chain carries TRBV2 and TRBJ1-2; maybe TRBD1 (5 bases). The V end was cut by 8 bases, the J end by 4 bases, with 14 bases between. Germline lookup yields CDR1 SNHLY and CDR2 FYNNEI. CDR3 length: 13 residues. The DNA of the CDR3 is TGTGCCAGCCTCCGGGGGGAGGCCTATGGCTACACCTTC. Its translation is CASLRGEAYGYTF. The full variable domain, with the rest looked up from reference TRBV2 and TRBJ1-2, is EPEVTQTPSHQVTQMGQEVILRCVPISNHLYFYWYRQILGQKVEFLVSFYNNEISEKSEIFDDQFSVERPDGSNFTLKIRSTKLEDSAMYFCASLRGEAYGYTFGSGTRLTVV.

The CDR3, as DNA: TGTGCCAGCTCACCACCCATCGCCAGGGCTACTGAAGCTTTCTTT. Protein: CASSPPIARATEAFF. The rearrangement uses TRBV18 and TRBJ1-1; TRBD1 might be the D (5 bases). Trimming cost V 0 bases and J 5 bases, with 13 bases left between them. Germline V gene data show CDR1 as KGHSH and CDR2 as LQKENI. The CDR3 contains 15 residues.